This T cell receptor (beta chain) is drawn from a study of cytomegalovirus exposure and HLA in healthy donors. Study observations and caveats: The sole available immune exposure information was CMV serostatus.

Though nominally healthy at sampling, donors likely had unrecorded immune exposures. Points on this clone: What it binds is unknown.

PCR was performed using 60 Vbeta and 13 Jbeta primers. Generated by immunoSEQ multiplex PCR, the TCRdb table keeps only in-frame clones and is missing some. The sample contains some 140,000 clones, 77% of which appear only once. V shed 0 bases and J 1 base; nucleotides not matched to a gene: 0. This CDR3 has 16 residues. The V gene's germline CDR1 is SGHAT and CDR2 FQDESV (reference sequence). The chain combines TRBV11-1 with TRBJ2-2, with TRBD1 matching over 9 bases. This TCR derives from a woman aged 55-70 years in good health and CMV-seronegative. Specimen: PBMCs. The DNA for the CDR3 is TGTGCCAGCAGCTTAGCGGACAGGGGGAACACCGGGGAGCTGTTTTTT. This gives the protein CASSLADRGNTGELFF.